This TCR beta chain was identified in a study of blood T cell repertoires in COVID-19. The CDR3 totals 12 residues. Germline values: CDR1 KGHSH, CDR2 LQKENI. V lost 3 bases and J 8 bases, leaving 10 bases between the germline ends. Only in-frame clones appear in the TCRdb table, and some are missing; sequencing was by immunoSEQ multiplex PCR. There are 130,000 to 150,000 clones in the sample; 80% to 90% occur only once, and over 8.5% lies in the top ten. The genes are TRBV18 and TRBJ1-1, with a tentative D call TRBD1 (6 bases). Sequenced: peripheral blood. The sequence was obtained from a woman aged 45-60 years with active or convalescent COVID-19. The CDR3: CASSPRDREAFF. The CDR3 coding sequence is TGTGCCAGCTCACCGAGAGACAGGGAAGCTTTCTTT.